Presented here are 7 T cell receptor beta chains from one specimen sequenced in a study of cytomegalovirus exposure and HLA in healthy donors. Vbeta (60) and Jbeta (13) primers were used in the PCR. Data came from immunoSEQ multiplex PCR; TCRdb stores just in-frame clones and leaves some out. The sample has roughly 180,000 clones; approximately 80% are singletons. The sequenced sample consisted of PBMCs. These TCRs come from a woman in her forties or fifties in good health and CMV-seropositive.

The chain combines TRBV9 with TRBJ2-1, with TRBD1 matching over 12 bases. Germline CDR1 SGDLS, CDR2 YYNGEE. The J segment lost 6 bases and the V segment lost 2 bases, leaving 9 bases of the junction unmatched. This CDR3 has 17 residues. CDR3 DNA sequence: TGTGCCAGCAGCGTTGGACCAGGGACAGGGGGCATCAATGAGCAGTTCTTC. This gives the protein CASSVGPGTGGINEQFF.

V usage is TRBV27 and J usage is TRBJ2-7; 8 bases line up with TRBD1. Germline V gene sequence: CDR1 MNHEY, CDR2 SMNVEV (reference sequence). The length of the CDR3 is 16 residues. V was clipped by 2 bases and J by 3 bases; unmatched bases: 9. This CDR3 reads CASSLEHGQGLYEQYF. The CDR3 DNA reads as TGTGCCAGCAGTTTAGAACATGGACAGGGCCTCTACGAGCAGTACTTC.

This clone was detected a few times. The chain carries TRBV4-3 and TRBJ2-7; D is unresolved. Trimming took 3 bases from V and 5 from J, leaving 8 bases between them. Germline V gene lookup returns CDR1 LGHNA and CDR2 YSLEER. This CDR3 region has 12 residues. The CDR3 protein is CASSHLSNEQYF. The DNA of the CDR3 is TGCGCCAGCAGCCACTTAAGCAACGAGCAGTACTTC.

The chain has TRBV27 and TRBJ2-7, with D perhaps TRBD1 (5 bases). The CDR3 has 13 residues. Germline CDR1 MNHEY, CDR2 SMNVEV (reference sequence). Deletions cut 3 bases from V and 5 bases from J, with 11 bases between. CDR3 protein: CASSLGPNNEQYF. In DNA form, the CDR3 reads TGTGCCAGCAGTTTGGGGCCAAACAACGAGCAGTACTTC.

Only a few counts were recorded for this clone. The chain couples TRBV4-1 to TRBJ2-7, with D possibly TRBD2 on 5 matching bases. Germline V gives CDR1 MGHRA, CDR2 YSYEKL. The CDR3 is 13 residues long. The ends were cut back, 0 bases at V and 4 bases at J, with 7 bases in the middle. The chain's CDR3 is CASSQEGAYEQYF. The CDR3 DNA is TGCGCCAGCAGCCAAGAGGGAGCGTACGAGCAGTACTTC.

The V gene is TRBV11-2, the J gene TRBJ2-7, with TRBD2 matching over 8 bases. The V gene end was trimmed by 1 base and the J gene end by 6 bases; junction bases not matched to a gene: 5. Looked up from germline, CDR1 is SGHAT and CDR2 is FQNNGV. The CDR3 is made up of 14 amino acids. The CDR3 loop reads CASSLGSREGEQYF. CDR3 DNA sequence: TGTGCCAGCAGCTTAGGGTCTCGGGAGGGCGAGCAGTACTTC.

The table lists this clone with a count of one. This sequence joins TRBV7-2 and TRBJ2-2; 10 bases line up with TRBD2. V dropped 5 bases and J dropped 4; count of bases not matched to a gene: 16. Germline CDR1 reads SGHTA; CDR2 reads FQGNSA. The CDR3 runs to 19 residues. This chain's CDR3 is CASSLEEAGGPWGTGELFF. The CDR3 DNA reads TGTGCCAGCAGCCTCGAGGAAGCGGGGGGGCCTTGGGGCACCGGGGAGCTGTTTTTT.